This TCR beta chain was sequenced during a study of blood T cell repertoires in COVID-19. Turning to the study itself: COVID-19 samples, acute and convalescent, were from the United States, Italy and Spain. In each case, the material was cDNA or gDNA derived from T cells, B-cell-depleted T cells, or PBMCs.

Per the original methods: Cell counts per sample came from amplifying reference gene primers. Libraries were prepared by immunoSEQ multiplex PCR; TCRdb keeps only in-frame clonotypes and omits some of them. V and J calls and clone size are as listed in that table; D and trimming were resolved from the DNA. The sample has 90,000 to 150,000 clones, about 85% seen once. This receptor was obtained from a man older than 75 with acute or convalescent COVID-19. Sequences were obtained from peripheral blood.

This CDR3 reads CASSLMTSGMVYEQYF. The CDR3, as DNA: TGTGCCAGCAGCTTGATGACTAGCGGGATGGTCTACGAGCAGTACTTC. This chain connects TRBV7-9 to TRBJ2-7; 11 positions match TRBD2. Germline V gene sequence: CDR1 SEHNR, CDR2 FQNEAQ (reference sequence). The CDR3 loop spans 16 amino acids. The trim removed 3 bases at V and 3 bases at J, leaving 7 bases unmatched.